These 5 T cell receptor beta chains were all obtained from the same sample, sequenced in a study of blood T cell repertoires in COVID-19. Assay used: immunoSEQ multiplex PCR; TCRdb lists only in-frame clones, some missing. The repertoire consists of 150,000 to 200,000 clones, with approximately 84% occurring once and the leading ten covering about a fifth. Sequencing was performed on peripheral blood. These receptors were obtained from a woman older than 75 with acute or convalescent COVID-19.

This chain links TRBV6-6 with TRBJ2-1; tentative D call: TRBD2 (6 bases). The germline V and J ends were trimmed by 7 bases and 9 bases, with 22 bases remaining between them. Per the germline V gene, CDR1 is MNHNY and CDR2 is SVGAGI (reference sequence). CDR3 length equals 15 residues. CDR3 sequence reads: CASTVLAAPPSEQFF. For the CDR3, the DNA is TGTGCCAGCACCGTACTAGCAGCCCCGCCCTCTGAGCAGTTCTTC.

The chain recombines TRBV7-9 with TRBJ2-1; possibly TRBD2 for D (5 bases). V was clipped by 4 bases and J by 0 bases, with 10 bases between them. CDR1 SEHNR and CDR2 FQNEAQ come from the germline V gene (reference sequence). This CDR3 has 15 residues. CDR3 DNA: TGTGCCAGCAGCTGGGGAGCGGACTCCTACAATGAGCAGTTCTTC. Translated, it gives CASSWGADSYNEQFF. The full variable domain, with the rest looked up from reference TRBV7-9 and TRBJ2-1, is DTGVSQNPRHKITKRGQNVTFRCDPISEHNRLYWYRQTLGQGPEFLTYFQNEAQLEKSRLLSDRFSAERPKGSFSTLEIQRTEQGDSAMYLCASSWGADSYNEQFFGPGTRLTVL.

This rearrangement joins TRBV6-2 or TRBV6-3 to TRBJ1-5, with D perhaps TRBD1 (5 bases). Trimming cost V 7 bases and J 9 bases, with 25 bases left between them. CDR3 length equals 16 residues. The germline V gene has CDR1 MNHEY and CDR2 SVGEGT. The CDR3 here is CASTPGRARGFGPQHF. The CDR3 DNA is TGTGCCAGCACCCCCGGGAGGGCCCGGGGCTTTGGGCCCCAGCATTTT.

The chain uses TRBV18 and TRBJ2-3; 13 nucleotides agree with TRBD2. Germline V lookup: CDR1 KGHSH, CDR2 LQKENI. V lost 2 bases to trimming and J lost 4 bases; unmatched junction nucleotides: 3. This CDR3 region has 16 residues. The CDR3 region is CASSPNGLAGADTQYF. CDR3 DNA sequence: TGTGCCAGCTCACCAAACGGACTAGCGGGAGCAGATACGCAGTATTTT.

This chain joins TRBV7-9 and TRBJ2-1; the D is unclear. Germline V gene lookup returns CDR1 SEHNR and CDR2 FQNEAQ (reference sequence). V was pared by 5 bases and J by 4 bases, with 18 bases between. This CDR3 comprises 16 residues. Written as DNA, the CDR3 is TGTGCCAGCAGCGTCAGGAAGAGAGCCATTTACAATGAGCAGTTCTTC. Translated: CASSVRKRAIYNEQFF.